The present TCR beta chain was sequenced within a study of long-term antiretroviral therapy in people with HIV (dated by TCRdb to the early 2020s). Study-level background: The earliest samples were collected roughly a decade before the 2015 WHO recommendation for immediate ART, at a time when ART was usually postponed until CD4 counts fell. A retrospective serial study tested whether changes in peripheral blood TRB repertoire composition and diversity were associated with ART initiation and durable HIV suppression. No cross-contamination during QIAcube processing was shown when test extractions of a monoclonal T-cell line were performed alongside fewer than 40 polyclonal samples. A total of roughly 200 cryopreserved PBMC samples came from a few dozen adults with confirmed HIV infection and were collected serially over a mean of about six years (range 1-12). Of the approximately 32 participants with HIV, about twelve were female.

The research as a whole found: Starting ART was linked to a significant rise in TRB diversity, yet even after long-term ART the diversity remained significantly lower than in transplant donor controls. Expanded TRB clones identified before ART initiation dominated the repertoire across all time points, though the dominance fluctuated and decreased in many PLHIV after ART. Samples dated from the mid-2000s to the late 2010s, and the ART regimens used may be less effective than current ones. HIV repertoires had narrower CDR3 length ranges than controls, and the network structure suggested an antigen-experienced repertoire that shifted only slightly toward naive after ART. Since PBMC availability was limited, sequencing covered only the TCR beta chain, with no alpha chain pairing. No data were available on ART adherence, viral resistance or therapy changes, limiting inferences about post-ART repertoire changes. Because pre-ART samples had limited cell numbers, profiling was done on unsorted PBMC rather than on sorted CD4+ and CD8+ T cells.

The immunoSEQ hsTCRB v3.0 assay was used at survey level resolution for TRB variable region sequencing. The targeted TRB sequencing depth was about 40,000-50,000 T-cell genomes per sample. An Illumina MiSeq with a v3 150-cycle kit was used to sequence the pooled TRB libraries. Under the source paper's analysis protocol: Repertoire analysis ran in R within a reproducible Nextflow workflow covering QC, data transformation and analysis. LymphoSeq2, an R package for AIRR-Seq data exploration, was used to implement custom analyses. After excluding a few samples that yielded fewer than 5000 total TRB sequences, 150 to 200 HIV repertoires remained for analysis. Among the 180 to 200 HIV repertoires that were kept, 59 were collected before ART initiation and around 130 were collected after ART initiation. Repertoires were downsampled to 5000 TRB nucleotide sequences, and summary statistics were averaged over 100 downsampling iterations. TRB sequences were retained for analysis only if CDR3 regions of at least seven amino acids were present. Two measures captured diversity: a Shannon entropy-derived clonality score and the Gini coefficient. In repertoire networks, the top 5000 CDR3 amino acid sequences were linked whenever an edit distance of one separated two sequences. GLIPH2 predicted antigen specificity groups and MHC restriction for TRB CDR3 amino acid sequences. CDR3 amino acid sequences were matched against VDJdb and McPAS-TCR to flag known CMV, EBV, HIV or tissue antigen associations. Pre-ART, post-ART and control groups were compared with Wilcoxon signed-rank tests and Holm-Bonferroni correction. TCRdb obtained this table from immuneACCESS and retained in-frame rearrangements with V and J assigned. These tables miss some clones; where compared with another copy, unresolved V genes account for less than half of the shortfall, and the remainder is unexplained. The V and J calls and clone size were taken over from that table, and D and trimming were inferred from the DNA. This sample is represented by some 19,000 clones; approximately 86% of them were singletons. The ten largest clones capture approximately 10% of the sample.

Participants were included only if at least one PBMC sample before ART initiation and at least two post-ART samples were available. Every participant with HIV received treatment in the United States of America. Before DNA extraction, cryopreserved samples of 1-10 million PBMC were thawed and then washed. At the time of the earliest PBMC sample, participants with HIV were aged between about 23 and 54 years. PBMC samples from each participant spanned 1-4 timepoints before ART initiation and 2-8 timepoints after ART initiation, with a median of 7 samples. Serial HIV viral load, CD4+ T-cell count, ART history and demographic data were obtained for every participant. A Qiagen kit on a QIAcube was used to extract genomic DNA from unsorted PBMC, with samples processed in batches of 12. Based on the germline V gene, the CDR1 and CDR2 sequences are LGHNA and YSLEER. V sheds 0 bases and J sheds 3 bases, leaving 11 bases between their ends. Reading from cysteine to phenylalanine, the CDR3 counts 16 amino acids. Only the CDR3 part of the read is kept: 48 bases, read in frame from the first base.

To note about this clone: Its antigen specificity is not known. Per-base qualities were not stored, and no clone one base away is much larger.

The TCR originated in a man between 40 and 49 years old with HIV. The specimen comprised unsorted PBMCs, sampled 0.5 years after starting antiretroviral therapy. The V and J genes are TRBV4-3 and TRBJ1-4; a confident D gene designation cannot be given. The nucleotide sequence reads as follows: TGCGCCAGCAGCCAAGATAGGCAGCCCGCTAATGAAAAACTGTTTTTT. Its protein product is CASSQDRQPANEKLFF.